What follows are 9 T cell receptor beta chains derived from one specimen sequenced in a study of control samples from healthy donors and cancer patients. Using immunoSEQ multiplex PCR, the repertoire was profiled, and TCRdb retains in-frame clones only, with some absent. The sample lists 150,000 or so clones, approximately 94% occurring once. The sequenced sample was blood. The receptors originated from a woman aged 40 to 50 in good health.

The chain links TRBV23-1 to TRBJ2-7; the D gene is possibly TRBD1 (5 bases). TRBV23-1 is an ORF for which the function is uncertain. V dropped 4 bases and J dropped 3 bases, with 13 bases sitting between them. The CDR3 sequence is 14 residues long. DNA of the CDR3: TGCGCCAGCAGTCCCCGACAGTTTCTCTACGAGCAGTACTTC. It is translated as CASSPRQFLYEQYF.

V is TRBV5-5 and J is TRBJ1-4; 7 bases line up with TRBD1. V trimming: 4 bases; J trimming: 0 bases; junction bases outside the gene matches: 3. There are 15 residues in the CDR3. Germline V gene data show CDR1 as SGHKS and CDR2 as YYEKEE (reference sequence). CDR3 residues: CASSPGTATNEKLFF. In DNA form, the CDR3 reads TGTGCCAGCAGCCCAGGGACAGCAACTAATGAAAAACTGTTTTTT.

The genes are TRBV10-3 and TRBJ2-4, with a tentative D call TRBD1 (6 bases). V dropped 6 bases and J dropped 0 bases, with 6 bases sitting between them. The CDR3 consists of 13 residues. Per germline, CDR1 ENHRY and CDR2 SYGVKD. The CDR3 region has the DNA TGTGCCATCAGGGGGGCAGCCAAAAACATTCAGTACTTC. Translating it yields CAIRGAAKNIQYF.

The CDR3, as DNA: TGTGCCACCAGTGATTCCGCATCCCGAAACTACAATGAGCAGTTCTTC. This translates into CATSDSASRNYNEQFF. J is TRBJ2-1 and V is TRBV24-1; D remains ambiguous. This CDR3 has 16 amino acids. Germline V CDR1 and CDR2: KGHDR, SFDVKD. Trimming pared 2 bases from V and 3 bases from J, leaving 13 bases between.

This sequence joins TRBV5-6 and TRBJ1-3; TRBD1 might be the D (5 bases). This CDR3 comprises 15 residues. V shed 2 bases and J shed 6 bases, with 15 bases lying between them. Per germline, CDR1 SGHDT and CDR2 YYEEEE. The CDR3 loop is CASSFGASIQNTIYF. DNA of the CDR3: TGTGCCAGCAGCTTTGGGGCCAGTATCCAAAACACCATATATTTT.

The rearrangement links TRBV5-1 to TRBJ1-5; weak D call: TRBD1 (5 bases). Germline-derived CDR1 and CDR2 are SGHRS and YFSETQ. The CDR3 is 14 residues long. Trimming took 4 bases from V and 6 from J, leaving 14 bases between them. CDR3 in DNA: TGCGCCAGCAGCAAGGACACGGGTTTTCAGCCCCAGCATTTT. It translates to CASSKDTGFQPQHF. Drawing the rest from reference TRBV5-1 and TRBJ1-5, the complete variable domain is KAGVTQTPRYLIKTRGQQVTLSCSPISGHRSVSWYQQTPGQGLQFLFEYFSETQRNKGNFPGRFSGRQFSNSRSEMNVSTLELGDSALYLCASSKDTGFQPQHFGDGTRLSIL.

Only one count was recorded for this clone. The chain links TRBV11-2 to TRBJ2-7, with D possibly being TRBD2 (7 bases). CDR3 length: 14 residues. The V and J ends lost 1 base and 6 bases respectively, with 13 bases between them. From germline, CDR1 is SGHAT and CDR2 FQNNGV. The CDR3 here is CASSLVGGASEQYF. The CDR3 bases are TGTGCCAGCAGCTTAGTAGGGGGGGCCAGCGAGCAGTACTTC.

The V call is TRBV2, the J call TRBJ1-4, with no clear D. Germline V gives CDR1 SNHLY, CDR2 FYNNEI. This CDR3 spans 13 amino acids. Trimming removed 4 bases from V and 8 bases from J, with 11 bases in between. CDR3 sequence: CASSAMDGEKLFF. In DNA form, the CDR3 reads TGTGCCAGCAGTGCCATGGACGGGGAAAAACTGTTTTTT.

The rearrangement links TRBV3-1 (or the pseudogene TRBV3-2) to TRBJ1-4; D call uncertain. The V and J ends lost 4 bases and 2 bases respectively, with 17 bases between them. CDR3 length equals 17 residues. Germline CDR1 LGHDT, CDR2 YNNKEL (reference sequence). CDR3 in DNA: TGTGCCAGCAGCCGAAAGACGCAGGTCTGGACTAATGAAAAACTGTTTTTT. Protein: CASSRKTQVWTNEKLFF.